This section outlines one T cell receptor beta chain sequence together with its context. As yet, its antigen is unknown. Produced via immunoSEQ multiplex PCR; TCRdb's table is partial and in-frame only. This repertoire shows tens of thousands of clones, approximately 82% found once; its top ten account for around 20%. The V and J ends lost 6 bases and 5 bases respectively, with 16 bases between them. Germline-derived CDR1 and CDR2 are MNHEY and SVGEGT. This CDR3 is built from 15 residues. This sample is drawn from a study of T cell responses to AZD1222 COVID-19 vaccine. Findings of the study overall: The study reported that nearly half of spike-specific TCRs target unmutated variant regions.

This specimen consisted of peripheral blood, obtained on day 0 of AZD1222 vaccination. The gene calls are TRBV6-2 or TRBV6-3 and TRBJ2-2; weak D call: TRBD1 (6 bases). The clonotype was recovered from an adult in good health. The CDR3, as DNA: TGTGCCAGCAGCATTGCAGGGGTCGTAACCGGGGAGCTGTTTTTT. It encodes CASSIAGVVTGELFF.